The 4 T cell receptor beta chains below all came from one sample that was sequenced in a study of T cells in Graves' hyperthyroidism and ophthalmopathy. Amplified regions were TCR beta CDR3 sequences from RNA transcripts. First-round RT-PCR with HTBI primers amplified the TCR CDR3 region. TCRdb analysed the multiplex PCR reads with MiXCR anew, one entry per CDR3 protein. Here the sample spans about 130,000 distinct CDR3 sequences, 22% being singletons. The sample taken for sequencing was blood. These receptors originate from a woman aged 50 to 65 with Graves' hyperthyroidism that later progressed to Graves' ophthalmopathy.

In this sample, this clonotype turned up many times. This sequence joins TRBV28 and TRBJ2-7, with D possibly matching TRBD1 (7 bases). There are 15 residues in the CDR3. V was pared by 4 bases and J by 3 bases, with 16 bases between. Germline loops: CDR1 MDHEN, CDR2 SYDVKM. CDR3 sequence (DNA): TGTGCCAGCAGTTACCTGGCAGGGGGGAACTACGAGCAGTACTTC. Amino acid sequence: CASSYLAGGNYEQYF.

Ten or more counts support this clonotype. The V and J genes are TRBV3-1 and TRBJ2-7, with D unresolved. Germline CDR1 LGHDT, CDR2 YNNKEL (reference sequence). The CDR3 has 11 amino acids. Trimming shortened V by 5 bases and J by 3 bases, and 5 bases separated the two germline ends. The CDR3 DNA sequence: TGTGCCAGCAGCGGAAACTACGAGCAGTACTTC. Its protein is CASSGNYEQYF.

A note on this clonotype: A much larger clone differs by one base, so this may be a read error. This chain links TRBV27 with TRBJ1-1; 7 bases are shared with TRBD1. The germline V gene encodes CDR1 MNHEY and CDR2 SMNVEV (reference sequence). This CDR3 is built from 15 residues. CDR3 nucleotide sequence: TGTGCCAGCAGTTTACAGCCAGGGGGGAACACTGGAGCTTTCTTT. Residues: CASSLQPGGNTGAFF.

The DNA for the CDR3 is TGTGCCAGCAGCCGGGAAGGAGGACGTTCGCGCTATGGCTACACCTTC. Its protein product is CASSREGGRSRYGYTF. The chain joins TRBV5-5 to TRBJ1-2; D gene uncertain. Germline V CDR1 and CDR2: SGHKS, YYEKEE (reference sequence). Trimming stripped 4 bases from V and 4 bases from J, with 20 bases between. This CDR3 spans 16 amino acids.